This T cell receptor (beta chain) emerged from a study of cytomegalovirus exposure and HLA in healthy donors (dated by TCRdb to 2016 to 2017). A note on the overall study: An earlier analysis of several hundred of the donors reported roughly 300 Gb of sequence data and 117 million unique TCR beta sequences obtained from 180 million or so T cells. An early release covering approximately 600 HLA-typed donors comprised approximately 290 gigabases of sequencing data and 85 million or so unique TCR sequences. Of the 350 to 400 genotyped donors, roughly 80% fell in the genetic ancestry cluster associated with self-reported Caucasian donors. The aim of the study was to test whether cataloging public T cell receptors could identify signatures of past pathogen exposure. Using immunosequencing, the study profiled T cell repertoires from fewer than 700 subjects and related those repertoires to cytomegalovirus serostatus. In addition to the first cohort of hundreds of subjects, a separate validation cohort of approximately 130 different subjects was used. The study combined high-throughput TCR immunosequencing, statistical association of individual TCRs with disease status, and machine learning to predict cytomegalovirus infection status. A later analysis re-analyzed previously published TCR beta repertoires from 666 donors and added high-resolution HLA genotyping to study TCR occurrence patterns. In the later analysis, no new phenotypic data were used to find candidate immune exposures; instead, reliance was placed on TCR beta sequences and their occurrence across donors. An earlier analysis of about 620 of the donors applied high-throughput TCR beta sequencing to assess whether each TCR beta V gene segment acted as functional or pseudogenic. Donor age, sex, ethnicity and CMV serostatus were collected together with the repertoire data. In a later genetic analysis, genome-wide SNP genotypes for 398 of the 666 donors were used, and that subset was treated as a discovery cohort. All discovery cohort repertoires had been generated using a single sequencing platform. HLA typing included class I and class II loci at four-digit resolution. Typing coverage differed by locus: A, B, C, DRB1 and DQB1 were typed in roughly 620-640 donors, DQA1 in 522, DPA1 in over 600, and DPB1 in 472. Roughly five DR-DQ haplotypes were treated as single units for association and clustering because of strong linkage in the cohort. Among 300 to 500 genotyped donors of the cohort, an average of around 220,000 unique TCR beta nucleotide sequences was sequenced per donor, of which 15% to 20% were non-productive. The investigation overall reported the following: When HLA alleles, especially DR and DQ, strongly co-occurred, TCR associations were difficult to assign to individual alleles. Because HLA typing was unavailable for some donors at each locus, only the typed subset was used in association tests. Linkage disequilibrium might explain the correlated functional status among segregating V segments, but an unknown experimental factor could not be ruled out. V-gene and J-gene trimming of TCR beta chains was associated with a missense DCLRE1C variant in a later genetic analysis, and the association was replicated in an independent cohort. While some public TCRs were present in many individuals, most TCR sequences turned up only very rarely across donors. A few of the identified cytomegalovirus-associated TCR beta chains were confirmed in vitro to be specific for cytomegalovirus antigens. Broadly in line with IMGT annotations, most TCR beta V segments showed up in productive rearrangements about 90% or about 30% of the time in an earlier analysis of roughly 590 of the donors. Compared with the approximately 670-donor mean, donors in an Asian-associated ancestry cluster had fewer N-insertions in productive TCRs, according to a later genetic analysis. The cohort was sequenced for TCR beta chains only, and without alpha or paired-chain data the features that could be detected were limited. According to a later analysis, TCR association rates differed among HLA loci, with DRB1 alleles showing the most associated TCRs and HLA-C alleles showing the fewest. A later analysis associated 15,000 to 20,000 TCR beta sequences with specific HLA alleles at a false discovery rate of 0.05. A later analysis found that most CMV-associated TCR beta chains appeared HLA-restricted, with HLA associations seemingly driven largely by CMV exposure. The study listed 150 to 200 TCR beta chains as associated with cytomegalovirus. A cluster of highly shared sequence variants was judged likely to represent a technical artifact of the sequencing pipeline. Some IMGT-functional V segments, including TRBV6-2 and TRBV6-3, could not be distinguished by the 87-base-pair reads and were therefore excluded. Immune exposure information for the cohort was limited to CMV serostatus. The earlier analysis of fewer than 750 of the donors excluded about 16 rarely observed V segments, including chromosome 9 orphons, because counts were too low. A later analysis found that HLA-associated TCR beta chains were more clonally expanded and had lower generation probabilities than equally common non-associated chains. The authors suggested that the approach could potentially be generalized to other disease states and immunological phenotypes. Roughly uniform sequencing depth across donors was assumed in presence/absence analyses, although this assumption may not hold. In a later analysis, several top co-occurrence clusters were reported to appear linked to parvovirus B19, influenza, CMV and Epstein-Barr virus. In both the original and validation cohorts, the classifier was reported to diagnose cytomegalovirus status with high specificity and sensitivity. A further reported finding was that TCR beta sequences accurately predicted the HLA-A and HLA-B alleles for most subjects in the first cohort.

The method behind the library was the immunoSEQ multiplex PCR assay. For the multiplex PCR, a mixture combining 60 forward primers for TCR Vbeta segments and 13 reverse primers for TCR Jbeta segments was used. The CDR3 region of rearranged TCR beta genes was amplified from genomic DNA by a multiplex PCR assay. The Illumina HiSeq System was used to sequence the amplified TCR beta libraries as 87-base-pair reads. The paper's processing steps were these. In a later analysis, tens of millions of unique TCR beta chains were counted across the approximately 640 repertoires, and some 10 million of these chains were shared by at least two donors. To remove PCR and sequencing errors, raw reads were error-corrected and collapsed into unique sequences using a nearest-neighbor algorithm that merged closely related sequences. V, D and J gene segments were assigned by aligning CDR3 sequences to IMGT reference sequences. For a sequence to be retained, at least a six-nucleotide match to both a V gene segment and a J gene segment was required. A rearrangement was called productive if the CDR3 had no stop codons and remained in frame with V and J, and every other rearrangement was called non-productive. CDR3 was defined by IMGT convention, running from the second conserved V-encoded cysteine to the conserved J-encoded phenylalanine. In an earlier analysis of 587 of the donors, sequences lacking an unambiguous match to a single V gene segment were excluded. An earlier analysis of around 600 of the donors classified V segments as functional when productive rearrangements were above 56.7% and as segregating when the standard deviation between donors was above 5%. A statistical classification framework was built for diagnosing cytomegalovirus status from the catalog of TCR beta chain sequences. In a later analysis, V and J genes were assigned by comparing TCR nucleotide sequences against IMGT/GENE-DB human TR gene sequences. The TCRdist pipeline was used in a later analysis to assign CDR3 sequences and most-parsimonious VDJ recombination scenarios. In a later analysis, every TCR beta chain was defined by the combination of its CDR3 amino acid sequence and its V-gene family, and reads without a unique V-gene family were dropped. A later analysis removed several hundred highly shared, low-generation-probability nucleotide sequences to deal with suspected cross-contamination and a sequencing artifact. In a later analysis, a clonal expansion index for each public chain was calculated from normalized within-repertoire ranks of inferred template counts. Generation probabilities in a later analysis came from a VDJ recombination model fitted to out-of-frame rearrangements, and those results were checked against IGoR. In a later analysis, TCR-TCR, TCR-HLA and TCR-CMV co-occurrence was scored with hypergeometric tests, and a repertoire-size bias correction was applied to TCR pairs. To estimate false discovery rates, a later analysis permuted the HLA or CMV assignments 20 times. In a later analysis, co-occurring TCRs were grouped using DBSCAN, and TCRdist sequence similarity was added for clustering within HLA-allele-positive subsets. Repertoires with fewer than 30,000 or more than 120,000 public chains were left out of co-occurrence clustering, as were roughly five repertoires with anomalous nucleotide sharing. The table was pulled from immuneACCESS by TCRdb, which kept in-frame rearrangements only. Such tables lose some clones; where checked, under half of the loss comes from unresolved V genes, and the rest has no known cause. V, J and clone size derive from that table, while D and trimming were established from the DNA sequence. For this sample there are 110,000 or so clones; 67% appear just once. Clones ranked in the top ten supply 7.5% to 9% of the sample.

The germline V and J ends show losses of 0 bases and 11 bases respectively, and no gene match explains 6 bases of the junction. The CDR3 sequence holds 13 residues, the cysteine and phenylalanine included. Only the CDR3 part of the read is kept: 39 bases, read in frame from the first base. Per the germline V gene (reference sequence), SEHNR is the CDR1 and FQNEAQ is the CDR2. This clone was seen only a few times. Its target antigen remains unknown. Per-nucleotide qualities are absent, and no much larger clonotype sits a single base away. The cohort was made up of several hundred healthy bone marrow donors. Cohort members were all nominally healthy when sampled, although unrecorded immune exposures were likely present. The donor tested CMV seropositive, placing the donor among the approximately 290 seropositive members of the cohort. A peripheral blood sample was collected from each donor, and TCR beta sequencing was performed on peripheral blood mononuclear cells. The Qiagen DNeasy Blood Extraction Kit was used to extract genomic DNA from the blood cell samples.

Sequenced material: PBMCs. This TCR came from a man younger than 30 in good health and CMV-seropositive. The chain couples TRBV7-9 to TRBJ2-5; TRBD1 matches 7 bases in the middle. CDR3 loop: CASSLAGTEVQYF. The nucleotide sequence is TGTGCCAGCAGCTTAGCGGGGACAGAGGTTCAGTACTTC. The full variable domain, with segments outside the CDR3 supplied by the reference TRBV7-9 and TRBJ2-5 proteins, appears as DTGVSQNPRHKITKRGQNVTFRCDPISEHNRLYWYRQTLGQGPEFLTYFQNEAQLEKSRLLSDRFSAERPKGSFSTLEIQRTEQGDSAMYLCASSLAGTEVQYFGPGTRLLVL.